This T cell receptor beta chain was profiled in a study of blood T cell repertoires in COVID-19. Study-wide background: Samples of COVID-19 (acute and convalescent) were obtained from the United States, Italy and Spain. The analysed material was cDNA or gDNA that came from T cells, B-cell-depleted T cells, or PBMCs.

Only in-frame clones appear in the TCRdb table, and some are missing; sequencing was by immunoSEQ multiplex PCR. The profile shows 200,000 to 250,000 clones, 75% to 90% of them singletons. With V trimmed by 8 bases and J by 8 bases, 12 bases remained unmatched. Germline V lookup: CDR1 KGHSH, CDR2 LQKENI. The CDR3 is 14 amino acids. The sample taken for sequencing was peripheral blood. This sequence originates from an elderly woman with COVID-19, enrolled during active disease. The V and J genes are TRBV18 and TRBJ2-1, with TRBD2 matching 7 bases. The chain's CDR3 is CASLGLRSIDEQFF. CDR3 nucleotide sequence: TGTGCCAGCCTGGGACTAAGATCTATAGATGAGCAGTTCTTC.